This T cell receptor beta chain is from a study of response to subunit inactivated influenza vaccine. The CDR3 has 13 residues. The V end was cut by 6 bases, the J end by 0 bases, with 6 bases between. TCRdb used MiXCR to reprocess the RT-PCR reads, holding one entry per CDR3 protein. The sample lists under 200,000 distinct CDR3 sequences, about a tenth seen once, with around 12% in the top ten. Study outcomes and limitations: That few new T cells are recruited by each seasonal influenza vaccination was the authors' suggestion.

This clonotype has ten or more counts. Its matching antigen is unknown. This chain joins TRBV12-3 or TRBV12-4 and TRBJ1-3; no clear D. The sequence was obtained from a man between 45 and 60 years old who received an inactivated influenza vaccine. Sequences were derived from non-naive T cells sorted from PBMCs, sampled about 40 days after vaccination. The CDR3: CASRDFSGNTIYF. The CDR3 DNA sequence: TGTGCCAGCAGGGACTTCTCTGGAAACACCATATATTTT.